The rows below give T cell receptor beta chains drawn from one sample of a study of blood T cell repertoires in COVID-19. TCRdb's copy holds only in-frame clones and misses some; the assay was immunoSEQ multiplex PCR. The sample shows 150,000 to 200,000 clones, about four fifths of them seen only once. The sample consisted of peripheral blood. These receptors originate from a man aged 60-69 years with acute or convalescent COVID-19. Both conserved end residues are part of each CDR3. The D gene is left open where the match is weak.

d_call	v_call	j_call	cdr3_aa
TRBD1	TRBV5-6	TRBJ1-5	CASSLHLGQGVSSNQPQHF
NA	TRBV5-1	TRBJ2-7	CASSPRQVSSYEQYF
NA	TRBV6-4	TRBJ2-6	CASSDSPSSGANVLTF
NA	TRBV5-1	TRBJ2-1	CASSLEAVFNEQFF
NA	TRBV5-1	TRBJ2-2	CASSSRSRHTGELFF
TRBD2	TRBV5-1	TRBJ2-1	CASSLQLAGGSLSYNEQFF
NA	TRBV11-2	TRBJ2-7	CASSLEGWAVGEQYF
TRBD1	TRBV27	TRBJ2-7	CASSLRGGTGILEQYF
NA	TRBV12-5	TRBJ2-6	CASGPTGSGANVLTF
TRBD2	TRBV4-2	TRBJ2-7	CASSQELAGGYEQYF
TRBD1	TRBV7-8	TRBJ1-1	CASSPGGLNTEAFF
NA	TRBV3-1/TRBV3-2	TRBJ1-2	CASSQSLQWGYTF
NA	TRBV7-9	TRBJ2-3	CASSLSGTDTQYF
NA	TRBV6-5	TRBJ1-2	CASRGTQGGGYGYTF
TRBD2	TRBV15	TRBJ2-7	CATSSRTSGYSYEQYF
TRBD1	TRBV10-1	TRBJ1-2	CASKGQSSYGYTF
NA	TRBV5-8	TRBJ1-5	CASSRDSIQPQHF
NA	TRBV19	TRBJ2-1	CATVPGEWGDEQFF
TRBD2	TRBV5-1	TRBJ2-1	CASVPGLAGGASSYNEQFF
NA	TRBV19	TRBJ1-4	CASSIGQGKGTNEKLFF
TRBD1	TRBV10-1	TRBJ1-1	CASSENAQTGAPGDTEAFF